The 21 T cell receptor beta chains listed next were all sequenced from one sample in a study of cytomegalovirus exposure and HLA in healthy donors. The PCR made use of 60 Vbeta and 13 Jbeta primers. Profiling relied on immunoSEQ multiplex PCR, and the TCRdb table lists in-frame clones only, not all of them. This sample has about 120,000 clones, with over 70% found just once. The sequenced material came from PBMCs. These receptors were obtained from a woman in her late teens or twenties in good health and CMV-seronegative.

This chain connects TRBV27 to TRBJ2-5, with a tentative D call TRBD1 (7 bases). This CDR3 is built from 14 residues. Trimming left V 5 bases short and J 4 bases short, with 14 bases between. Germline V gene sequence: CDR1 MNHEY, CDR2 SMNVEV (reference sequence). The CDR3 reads CASSPQGRIETQYF. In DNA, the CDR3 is TGTGCCAGCAGTCCACAGGGGAGGATAGAGACCCAGTACTTC.

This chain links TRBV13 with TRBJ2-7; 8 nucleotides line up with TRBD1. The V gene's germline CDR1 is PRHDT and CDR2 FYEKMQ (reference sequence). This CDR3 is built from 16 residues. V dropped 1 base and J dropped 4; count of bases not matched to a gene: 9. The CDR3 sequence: CASSLAPTGVKYEQYF. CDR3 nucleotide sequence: TGTGCCAGCAGCTTAGCCCCGACAGGGGTAAAATACGAGCAGTACTTC.

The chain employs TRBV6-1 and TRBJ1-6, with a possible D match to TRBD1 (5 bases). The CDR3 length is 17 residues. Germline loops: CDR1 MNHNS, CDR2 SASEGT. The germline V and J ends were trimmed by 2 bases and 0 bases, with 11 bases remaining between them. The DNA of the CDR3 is TGTGCCAGCAGTGAAACCTGGGGGGGCTCCTATAATTCACCCCTCCACTTT. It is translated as CASSETWGGSYNSPLHF.

The chain's CDR3 is CASSIRSGTETQYF. CDR3 DNA sequence: TGTGCCAGTAGTATACGAAGCGGGACAGAGACCCAGTACTTC. The chain has TRBV19 and TRBJ2-5; the match to TRBD2 covers 7 bases. This CDR3 contains 14 residues. V trimming: 2 bases; J trimming: 4 bases; junction bases outside the gene matches: 4. CDR1 is LNHDA and CDR2 is SQIVND in the germline V gene (reference sequence).

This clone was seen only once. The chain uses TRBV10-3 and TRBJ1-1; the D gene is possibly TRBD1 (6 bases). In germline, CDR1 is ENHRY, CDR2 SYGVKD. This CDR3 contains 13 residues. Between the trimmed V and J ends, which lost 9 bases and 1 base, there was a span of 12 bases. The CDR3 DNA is TGTGCCATTTCTTGGGGGCGGAACACTGAAGCTTTCTTT. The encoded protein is CAISWGRNTEAFF.

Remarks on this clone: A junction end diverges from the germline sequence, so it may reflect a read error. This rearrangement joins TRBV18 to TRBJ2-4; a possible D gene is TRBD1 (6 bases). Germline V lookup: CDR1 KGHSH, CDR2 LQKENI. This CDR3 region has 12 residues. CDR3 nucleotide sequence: TGTGCCAGCTCACCCAGGGGAAACAGTCAGTACTTC. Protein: CASSPRGNSQYF.

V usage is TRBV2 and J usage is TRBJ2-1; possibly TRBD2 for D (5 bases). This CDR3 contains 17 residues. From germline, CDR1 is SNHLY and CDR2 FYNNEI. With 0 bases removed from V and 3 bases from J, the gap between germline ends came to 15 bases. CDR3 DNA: TGTGCCAGCAGTGAAGCCCCAGGAGCTAGCTTCTACAATGAGCAGTTCTTC. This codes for CASSEAPGASFYNEQFF.

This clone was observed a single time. CDR3 nucleotide sequence: TGTGCCTGGTGGGGGGGTGGCTACACCTTC. Its translation is CAWWGGGYTF. This rearrangement joins TRBV30 to TRBJ1-2, with TRBD1 as a possible D gene (5 bases). Trimming cost V 5 bases and J 7 bases, with 8 bases left between them. This CDR3 is 10 amino acids long. Germline values: CDR1 GTSNPN, CDR2 SVGIG (reference sequence).

The CDR3 coding sequence is TGTGCCAGCAGCCGGGACTACACAGATACGCAGTATTTT. Its protein is CASSRDYTDTQYF. The chain recombines TRBV7-2 with TRBJ2-3; 7 bases line up with TRBD2. This CDR3 is 13 amino acids long. CDR1 SGHTA and CDR2 FQGNSA come from the germline V gene. Unmatched junction bases numbered 1, after V lost 5 bases and J lost 2 bases.

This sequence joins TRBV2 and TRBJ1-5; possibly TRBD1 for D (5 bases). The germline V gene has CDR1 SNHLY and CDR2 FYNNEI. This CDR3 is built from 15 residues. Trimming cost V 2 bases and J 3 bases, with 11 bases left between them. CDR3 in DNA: TGTGCCAGCAGTGAAACAGGCAACTTCAATCAGCCCCAGCATTTT. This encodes CASSETGNFNQPQHF.

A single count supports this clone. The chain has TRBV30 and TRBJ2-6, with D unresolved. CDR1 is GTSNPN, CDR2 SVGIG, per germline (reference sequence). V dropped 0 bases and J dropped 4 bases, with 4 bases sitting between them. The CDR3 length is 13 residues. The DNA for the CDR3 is TGTGCCTGGAGTGTACAAGGGGCCAACGTCCTGACTTTC. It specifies CAWSVQGANVLTF.

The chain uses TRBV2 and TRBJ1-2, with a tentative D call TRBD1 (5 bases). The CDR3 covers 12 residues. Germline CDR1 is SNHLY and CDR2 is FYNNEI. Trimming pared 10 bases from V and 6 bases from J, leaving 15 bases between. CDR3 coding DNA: TGTGCCACCCAAGGCAGGGAAGATGGCTACACCTTC. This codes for CATQGREDGYTF.

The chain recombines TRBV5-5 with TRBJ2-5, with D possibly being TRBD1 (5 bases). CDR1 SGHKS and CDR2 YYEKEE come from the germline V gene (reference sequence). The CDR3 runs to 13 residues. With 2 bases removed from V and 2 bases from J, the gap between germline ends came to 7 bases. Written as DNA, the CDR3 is TGTGCCAGCAGCTTCCAGGGACAAGAGACCCAGTACTTC. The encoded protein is CASSFQGQETQYF.

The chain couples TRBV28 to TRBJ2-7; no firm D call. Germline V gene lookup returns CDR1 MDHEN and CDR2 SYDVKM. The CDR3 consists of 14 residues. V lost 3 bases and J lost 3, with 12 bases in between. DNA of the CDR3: TGTGCCAGCAGTTTTGGTCAGAACCTCTACGAGCAGTACTTC. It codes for CASSFGQNLYEQYF.

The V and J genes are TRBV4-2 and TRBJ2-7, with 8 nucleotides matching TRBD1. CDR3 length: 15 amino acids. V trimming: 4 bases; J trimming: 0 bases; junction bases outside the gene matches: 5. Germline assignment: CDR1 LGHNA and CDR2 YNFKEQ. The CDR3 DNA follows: TGTGCCAGCAGCCTCGAAACAGGGGGCTCCTACGAGCAGTACTTC. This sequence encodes CASSLETGGSYEQYF.

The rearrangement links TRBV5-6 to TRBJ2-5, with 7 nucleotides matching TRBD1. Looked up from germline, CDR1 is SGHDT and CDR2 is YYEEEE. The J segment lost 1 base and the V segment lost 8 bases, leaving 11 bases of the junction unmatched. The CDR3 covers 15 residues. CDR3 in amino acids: CASHRQGRPQETQYF. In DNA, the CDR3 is TGTGCCAGTCATAGACAGGGTCGCCCCCAAGAGACCCAGTACTTC.

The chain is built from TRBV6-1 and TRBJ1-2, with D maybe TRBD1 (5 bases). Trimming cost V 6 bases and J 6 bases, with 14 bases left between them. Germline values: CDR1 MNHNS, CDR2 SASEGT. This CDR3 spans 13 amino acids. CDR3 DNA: TGTGCCAGCAGACAGACAGTCCCCAATGGCTACACCTTC. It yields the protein CASRQTVPNGYTF.

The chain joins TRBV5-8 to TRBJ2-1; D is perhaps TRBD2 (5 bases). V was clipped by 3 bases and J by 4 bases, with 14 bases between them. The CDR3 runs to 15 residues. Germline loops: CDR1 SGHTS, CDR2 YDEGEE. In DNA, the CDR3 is TGTGCCAGCAGCTCGGAGGCGCTTCTGTACAATGAGCAGTTCTTC. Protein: CASSSEALLYNEQFF. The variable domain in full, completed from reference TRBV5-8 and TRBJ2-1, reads EAGVTQSPTHLIKTRGQQATLRCSPISGHTSVYWYQQALGLGLQFLLWYDEGEERNRGNFPPRFSGRQFPNYSSELNVNALELEDSALYLCASSSEALLYNEQFFGPGTRLTVL.

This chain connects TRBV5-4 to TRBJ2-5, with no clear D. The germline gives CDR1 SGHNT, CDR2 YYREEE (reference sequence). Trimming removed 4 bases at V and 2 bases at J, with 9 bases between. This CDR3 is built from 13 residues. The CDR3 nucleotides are TGTGCCAGCAGCCCGACACCGCAAGAGACCCAGTACTTC. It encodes CASSPTPQETQYF.

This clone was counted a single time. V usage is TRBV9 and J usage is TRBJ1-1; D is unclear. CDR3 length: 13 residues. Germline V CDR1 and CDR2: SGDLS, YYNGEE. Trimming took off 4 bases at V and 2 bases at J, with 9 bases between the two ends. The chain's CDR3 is CASSLQTNTEAFF. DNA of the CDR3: TGTGCCAGCAGCCTCCAGACAAACACTGAAGCTTTCTTT.

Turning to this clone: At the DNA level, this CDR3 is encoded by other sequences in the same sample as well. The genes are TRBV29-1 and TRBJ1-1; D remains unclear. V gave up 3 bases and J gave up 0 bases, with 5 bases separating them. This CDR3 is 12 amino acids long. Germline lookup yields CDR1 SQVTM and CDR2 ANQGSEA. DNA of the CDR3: TGCAGCGTTGATCGGGTGAACACTGAAGCTTTCTTT. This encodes CSVDRVNTEAFF.